This T cell receptor (beta chain) was retrieved from a study of T and B cells in COVID-19 patients. Study-wide context: Comorbidities linked to unfavorable COVID-19 outcome were present in nine tenths of the roughly 20 active-infection patients.

Multiplex PCR with BIOMED2 TRB-A/B primer pools amplified TRB rearrangements. MiXCR was run by TCRdb on the multiplex PCR reads, yielding one entry per CDR3 protein. The sample shows tens of thousands of distinct CDR3 sequences, 25% to 30% of them seen only once. Blood genomic DNA input for TRB amplification was about 250-550 ng. Input material: blood. This TCR was sampled from a human donor who had recovered from COVID-19.

CDR3 residues: CASSQVISGRPEQFF. CDR3 bases: TGTGCCAGCAGCCAAGTCATCAGCGGGAGGCCCGAGCAGTTCTTC. The chain links TRBV14 to TRBJ2-1; 9 bases align to TRBD2. V shed 1 base and J 10 bases; nucleotides not matched to a gene: 8. The CDR3 is made up of 15 amino acids. The germline gives CDR1 SGHDN, CDR2 FVKESK.